These 3 T cell receptor beta chains were sequenced from one sample in a study of blood T cell repertoires in COVID-19. Method: immunoSEQ multiplex PCR; TCRdb's copy keeps in-frame clones and lacks some. The sample holds about 120,000 clones, 70% to 85% seen once. The sample comprised peripheral blood. Source of these receptors: a man between 70 and 80 years old with active or convalescent COVID-19.

This rearrangement joins TRBV2 to TRBJ2-3, with 9 bases fitting TRBD2. This CDR3 contains 15 residues. CDR1 is SNHLY, CDR2 FYNNEI, per germline. V lost 6 bases, J lost 4 bases, and 8 bases stayed unmatched. The CDR3 DNA sequence: TGTGCCAGCAGGACCGGGACTAGCCTATCAGATACGCAGTATTTT. This sequence encodes CASRTGTSLSDTQYF.

The chain combines TRBV2 with TRBJ1-2; 7 bases are a match to TRBD1. This CDR3 has 14 residues. With V trimmed by 5 bases and J by 4 bases, 7 bases remained unmatched. Germline loops: CDR1 SNHLY, CDR2 FYNNEI. The CDR3 spells CASSTQGGTYGYTF. CDR3 DNA sequence: TGTGCCAGCAGTACCCAGGGGGGTACCTATGGCTACACCTTC.

This chain joins TRBV2 and TRBJ1-3; 10 nucleotides line up with TRBD1. Germline V CDR1 and CDR2: SNHLY, FYNNEI. After removal of 4 bases from V and 2 bases from J, the junction contained 5 bases not matched to a gene. The CDR3 covers 16 residues. The CDR3 nucleotides are TGTGCCAGCAGTGGTGGACAGGGGGGAGCTGGAAACACCATATATTTT. It is translated as CASSGGQGGAGNTIYF.